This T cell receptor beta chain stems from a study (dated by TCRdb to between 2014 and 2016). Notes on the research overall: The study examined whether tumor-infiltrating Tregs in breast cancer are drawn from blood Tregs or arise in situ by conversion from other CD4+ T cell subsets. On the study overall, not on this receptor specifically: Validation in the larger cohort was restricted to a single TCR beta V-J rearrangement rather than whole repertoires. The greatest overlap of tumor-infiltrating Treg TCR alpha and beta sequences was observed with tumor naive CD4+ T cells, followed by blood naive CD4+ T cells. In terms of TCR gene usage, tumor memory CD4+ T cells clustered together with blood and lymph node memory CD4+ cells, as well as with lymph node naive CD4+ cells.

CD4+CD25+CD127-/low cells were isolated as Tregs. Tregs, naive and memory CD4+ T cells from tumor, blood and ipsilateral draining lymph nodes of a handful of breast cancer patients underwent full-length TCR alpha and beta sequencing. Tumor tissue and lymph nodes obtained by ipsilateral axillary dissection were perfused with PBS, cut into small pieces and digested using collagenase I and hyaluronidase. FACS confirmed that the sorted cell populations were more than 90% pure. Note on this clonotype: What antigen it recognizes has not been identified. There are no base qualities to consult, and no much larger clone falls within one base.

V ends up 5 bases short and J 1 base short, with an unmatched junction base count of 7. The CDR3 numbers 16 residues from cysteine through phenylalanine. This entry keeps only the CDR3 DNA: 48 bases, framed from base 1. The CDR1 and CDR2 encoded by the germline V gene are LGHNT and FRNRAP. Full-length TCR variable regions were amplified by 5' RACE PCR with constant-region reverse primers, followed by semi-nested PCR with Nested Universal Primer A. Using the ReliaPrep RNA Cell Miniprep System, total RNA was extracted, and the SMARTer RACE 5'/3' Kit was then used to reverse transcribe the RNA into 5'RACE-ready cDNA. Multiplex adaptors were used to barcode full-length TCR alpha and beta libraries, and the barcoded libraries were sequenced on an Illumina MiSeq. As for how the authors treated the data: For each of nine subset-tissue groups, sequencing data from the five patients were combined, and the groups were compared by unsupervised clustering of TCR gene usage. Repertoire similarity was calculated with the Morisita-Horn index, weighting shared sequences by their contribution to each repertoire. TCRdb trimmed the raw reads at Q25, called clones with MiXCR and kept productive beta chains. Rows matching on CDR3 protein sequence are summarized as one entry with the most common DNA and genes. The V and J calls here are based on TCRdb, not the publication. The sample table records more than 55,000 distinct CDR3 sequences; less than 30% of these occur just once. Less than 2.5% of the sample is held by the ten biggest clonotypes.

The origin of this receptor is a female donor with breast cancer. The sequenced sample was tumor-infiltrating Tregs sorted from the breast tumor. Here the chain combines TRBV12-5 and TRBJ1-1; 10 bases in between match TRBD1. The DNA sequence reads TGTGCTAGTGGTCGCCCGGGACAGGGGCCGAACACTGAAGCTTTCTTT. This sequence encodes CASGRPGQGPNTEAFF.